What follows are 20 T cell receptor beta chains derived from one specimen sequenced in a study of cytotoxic CD8 clonotypes in ibrutinib-treated CLL. Libraries were prepared by immunoSEQ multiplex PCR; TCRdb keeps only in-frame clonotypes and omits some of them. The sample comprises tens of thousands of clones, roughly 58% of which are singletons, and about 24% rests with the top ten. The input for sequencing was PBMCs, taken at disease progression, from a patient treated with ibrutinib. The origin of the receptors is a human donor with chronic lymphocytic leukemia.

CDR3: CAWSGLAGPDTQYF. The DNA for the CDR3 is TGTGCCTGGAGTGGACTAGCGGGCCCAGATACGCAGTATTTT. This chain joins TRBV30 and TRBJ2-3; the match to TRBD2 covers 10 bases. CDR1 is GTSNPN, CDR2 SVGIG, per germline (reference sequence). The CDR3 contains 14 residues. With V trimmed by 1 base and J by 4 bases, 2 bases remained unmatched.

This clone has just a few counts. J is TRBJ1-1 and V is TRBV6-1, with D perhaps matching TRBD1 (6 bases). Per the germline V gene, CDR1 is MNHNS and CDR2 is SASEGT. The germline V and J ends were trimmed by 3 bases and 4 bases, with 9 bases remaining between them. The CDR3 spans 13 residues. The CDR3 loop reads CASSEKGGTEAFF. The CDR3 coding sequence is TGTGCCAGCAGTGAGAAAGGGGGCACTGAAGCTTTCTTT.

The chain links TRBV7-2 to TRBJ2-5; a weak D match, TRBD2 (5 bases). The CDR3 extends over 14 amino acids. CDR1 SGHTA and CDR2 FQGNSA come from the germline V gene. Trimming pared 5 bases from V and 5 bases from J, leaving 15 bases between. Here the CDR3 DNA reads TGTGCCAGCAGCGAGGAGAGGGTTGGGGAGACCCAGTACTTC. Protein: CASSEERVGETQYF.

V usage is TRBV10-3 and J usage is TRBJ2-7; the match to TRBD1 covers 8 bases. CDR1 ENHRY and CDR2 SYGVKD come from the germline V gene. With V trimmed by 6 bases and J by 0 bases, 10 bases remained unmatched. The CDR3 is made up of 16 amino acids. CDR3 region: CAISERTGGRSYEQYF. CDR3 DNA: TGTGCCATCAGCGAAAGAACAGGGGGACGCTCCTACGAGCAGTACTTC.

This clone was counted only a few times. The chain links TRBV5-6 to TRBJ2-7; maybe TRBD2 (5 bases). Germline loops: CDR1 SGHDT, CDR2 YYEEEE. The CDR3 covers 15 residues. Trimming pared 3 bases from V and 0 bases from J, leaving 13 bases between. CDR3 region: CASSSRRLSSYEQYF. CDR3 bases: TGTGCCAGCAGCTCCCGGAGGTTGAGCTCCTACGAGCAGTACTTC.

This clone was observed a few times. This sequence joins TRBV7-2 and TRBJ1-3; D not resolved. V lost 4 bases to trimming and J lost 1 base, with 5 bases between them. The CDR3 extends over 13 amino acids. Germline lookup yields CDR1 SGHTA and CDR2 FQGNSA. The CDR3 sequence: CASSSQSGNTIYF. As DNA, the CDR3 is TGTGCCAGCAGCTCCCAATCTGGAAACACCATATATTTT.

There are a few counts of this clone. The chain combines TRBV14 with TRBJ1-1; D unresolved. This CDR3 is built from 13 residues. Trimming pared 5 bases from V and 6 bases from J, leaving 13 bases between. The V gene's germline CDR1 is SGHDN and CDR2 FVKESK. CDR3 nucleotide sequence: TGTGCCAGCAGCAGCCAGGTCAGCTCTGAAGCTTTCTTT. Translated: CASSSQVSSEAFF. Based on the CDR3 plus reference TRBV14 and TRBJ1-1, the full variable domain is EAGVTQFPSHSVIEKGQTVTLRCDPISGHDNLYWYRRVMGKEIKFLLHFVKESKQDESGMPNNRFLAERTGGTYSTLKVQPAELEDSGVYFCASSSQVSSEAFFGQGTRLTVV.

A few counts support this clone. The chain combines TRBV6-4 with TRBJ1-5; D unclear. Germline CDR1 MRHNA, CDR2 SNTAGT. The V and J ends lost 5 bases and 7 bases respectively, with 12 bases between them. The CDR3 loop spans 13 amino acids. CDR3 protein: CASSTELGQPQHF. CDR3 sequence (DNA): TGTGCCAGCAGTACAGAATTAGGACAGCCCCAGCATTTT.

This clone has a handful of counts. This sequence joins TRBV5-1 and TRBJ1-2; D is undetermined. The germline gives CDR1 SGHRS, CDR2 YFSETQ. V was trimmed by 1 base and J by 6 bases, leaving 10 bases between them. The CDR3 is 13 amino acids. The CDR3 reads CASSLSGYDGYTF. For the CDR3, the DNA is TGCGCCAGCAGCTTGAGCGGATATGATGGCTACACCTTC.

The sample holds a few counts of this clone. J is TRBJ2-3 and V is TRBV21-1; TRBD1 is taken as the D call from the table, unchecked against the DNA. TRBV21-1 has pseudogene status. The CDR3 consists of 17 residues. DNA of the CDR3: TGTGCCAGCAGCTACCGGCTTCCGGGACAGGGGAGAGATACGCAGTATTTT. As protein: CASSYRLPGQGRDTQYF.

This chain connects TRBV9 to TRBJ2-3; perhaps TRBD2 as D (5 bases). The V end was cut by 4 bases, the J end by 11 bases, with 20 bases between. CDR1 and CDR2 (germline): SGDLS, YYNGEE. The CDR3 length is 14 residues. CDR3 coding DNA: TGTGCCAGCAGCCGAGGAGGCCCTTCCCCGAGGCAGTATTTT. Translated, it gives CASSRGGPSPRQYF. Full variable domain (outside the CDR3, taken from reference TRBV9 and TRBJ2-3): DSGVTQTPKHLITATGQRVTLRCSPRSGDLSVYWYQQSLDQGLQFLIQYYNGEERAKGNILERFSAQQFPDLHSELNLSSLELGDSALYFCASSRGGPSPRQYFGPGTRLTVL.

The chain is built from TRBV2 and TRBJ1-2; D is uncertain. The CDR3 has 14 residues. V lost 4 bases to trimming and J lost 1 base, with 10 bases between them. Germline CDR1 SNHLY, CDR2 FYNNEI. The CDR3 sequence is CASSGWTVNYGYTF. CDR3 DNA: TGTGCCAGCAGTGGGTGGACGGTTAACTATGGCTACACCTTC.

V gene TRBV30 combines with J gene TRBJ2-7; D is uncertain. This CDR3 comprises 15 residues. Germline CDR1 reads GTSNPN; CDR2 reads SVGIG (reference sequence). V lost 3 bases, J lost 7 bases, and 22 bases lay in between. CDR3 in amino acids: CAWSALGPEWGEQYF. The CDR3 DNA sequence: TGTGCCTGGAGCGCACTGGGCCCAGAGTGGGGTGAGCAGTACTTC.

The genes are TRBV4-1 and TRBJ2-1; TRBD2 matches at 8 bases. The CDR3 runs 18 residues. V dropped 0 bases and J dropped 6; count of bases not matched to a gene: 13. CDR1 MGHRA and CDR2 YSYEKL come from the germline V gene. The CDR3 DNA reads as TGCGCCAGCAGCCAAGAGAGGCGTCGTGCGGGAGGAACCAATGAGCAGTTCTTC. Translating gives CASSQERRRAGGTNEQFF.

This clone has more than one count but fewer than ten. The chain uses TRBV5-1 and TRBJ1-1; 7 nucleotides agree with TRBD1. The V gene end was trimmed by 3 bases and the J gene end by 2 bases; junction bases not matched to a gene: 4. CDR1 is SGHRS, CDR2 YFSETQ, per germline. The length of the CDR3 is 14 residues. CDR3 coding DNA: TGCGCCAGCAGCTCGGGACAGCCCAACACTGAAGCTTTCTTT. Translating gives CASSSGQPNTEAFF.

This clone was seen a handful of times. This chain links TRBV28 with TRBJ1-5, with unresolved D. The CDR3 sequence is 11 residues long. V was trimmed by 5 bases and J by 7 bases, leaving 6 bases between them. Germline V gene lookup returns CDR1 MDHEN and CDR2 SYDVKM. DNA of the CDR3: TGTGCCAGCAGTGGATTCCAGCCCCAGCATTTT. The encoded protein is CASSGFQPQHF.

V gene TRBV7-9 combines with J gene TRBJ1-1, with 7 bases aligning to TRBD1. Germline V lookup: CDR1 SEHNR, CDR2 FQNEAQ (reference sequence). CDR3 length: 14 residues. J lost 4 bases, V lost 1 base, and 3 bases had no gene match. The CDR3 spells CASSLGTGLTEAFF. DNA of the CDR3: TGTGCCAGCAGCTTAGGGACAGGACTCACTGAAGCTTTCTTT.

The chain employs TRBV27 and TRBJ2-7; the match to TRBD1 covers 8 bases. Germline V gene data show CDR1 as MNHEY and CDR2 as SMNVEV (reference sequence). J lost 5 bases, V lost 2 bases, and 8 bases had no gene match. The CDR3 is 15 residues long. For the CDR3, the DNA is TGTGCCAGCAGTTTACCCGGACAGGGTGCGAACGAGCAGTACTTC. Translated, it gives CASSLPGQGANEQYF.

This clone showed up just a few times. J is TRBJ1-1 and V is TRBV5-1, with D possibly being TRBD1 (5 bases). The CDR3 loop spans 14 amino acids. The ends were cut back, 5 bases at V and 4 bases at J, with 15 bases in the middle. Germline CDR1 reads SGHRS; CDR2 reads YFSETQ. The chain's CDR3 is CASREGGGGTEAFF. CDR3 nucleotide sequence: TGCGCCAGCAGGGAAGGCGGCGGGGGCACTGAAGCTTTCTTT.

In its sample, this clone was seen a few times. This chain uses TRBV28 with TRBJ1-2; D not certain. V gave up 1 base and J gave up 7 bases, with 7 bases separating them. This CDR3 region has 12 residues. The germline V gene encodes CDR1 MDHEN and CDR2 SYDVKM. CDR3 protein: CASSLFISGYTF. As DNA, the CDR3 is TGTGCCAGCAGTTTATTTATTTCTGGCTACACCTTC.